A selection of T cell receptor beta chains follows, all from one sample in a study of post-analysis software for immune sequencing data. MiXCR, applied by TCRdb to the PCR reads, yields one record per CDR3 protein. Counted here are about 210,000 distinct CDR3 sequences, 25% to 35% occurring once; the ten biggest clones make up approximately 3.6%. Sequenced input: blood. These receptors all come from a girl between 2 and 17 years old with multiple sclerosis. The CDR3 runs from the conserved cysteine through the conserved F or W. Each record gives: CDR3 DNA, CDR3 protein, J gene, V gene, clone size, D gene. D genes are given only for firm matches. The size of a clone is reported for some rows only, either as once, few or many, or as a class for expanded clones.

DNA: TGCGCCAGCAGCTTGGAGGGTGCCGGGGAGAACACTGAAGCTTTCTTT
CDR3: CASSLEGAGENTEAFF
J: TRBJ1-1
V: TRBV5-1
size: -
D: -

DNA: TGTGCCAGCAGTCCTAGCCCGCCCTACGAGCAGTACTTC
CDR3: CASSPSPPYEQYF
J: TRBJ2-7
V: TRBV27
size: many
D: -

DNA: TGCGCCGGCAGCTCGGGACAGGGGGCCAGCACTGAAGCTTTCTTT
CDR3: CAGSSGQGASTEAFF
J: TRBJ1-1
V: TRBV5-1
size: -
D: TRBD1

DNA: TGTGCCAGCAGCCAAGGTCCGATGTCGGACATTCAGTACTTC
CDR3: CASSQGPMSDIQYF
J: TRBJ2-4
V: TRBV3-1
size: -
D: -

DNA: TGTGCCAGCAGGCCAGCAGGGTTTGGGGCCAACGTCCTGACTTTC
CDR3: CASRPAGFGANVLTF
J: TRBJ2-6
V: TRBV2
size: many
D: -

DNA: TGTGCCAGCAGTTCGGACAGCACCGCATCTAACTATGGCTACACCTTC
CDR3: CASSSDSTASNYGYTF
J: TRBJ1-2
V: TRBV6-2/TRBV6-3
size: many
D: -

DNA: TGTGCCAGCAGCTTACTCGGGGAGCTGTTTTTT
CDR3: CASSLLGELFF
J: TRBJ2-2
V: TRBV11-2
size: -
D: -

DNA: TGTGCCAGCAGTGACAAGGGGGCGCAGAACACCGGGGAGCTGTTTTTT
CDR3: CASSDKGAQNTGELFF
J: TRBJ2-2
V: TRBV28
size: -
D: TRBD1

DNA: TGCAGTGCTAGAGAAGGGGTCAGGAATCAGCCCCAGCATTTT
CDR3: CSAREGVRNQPQHF
J: TRBJ1-5
V: TRBV20-1
size: few
D: -

DNA: TGTGCCAGCAGCCTCCGACAGGGGGTTTCCGATACGCAGTATTTT
CDR3: CASSLRQGVSDTQYF
J: TRBJ2-3
V: TRBV12-3/TRBV12-4
size: few
D: TRBD1

DNA: TGTGCCAGCAGCAGCGGCAGGGTGGATGAGCAGTTCTTC
CDR3: CASSSGRVDEQFF
J: TRBJ2-1
V: TRBV21-1
size: many
D: -

DNA: TGTGCCAGCAGCCCTGTCTCGACGTATTCTAACTATGGCTACACCTTC
CDR3: CASSPVSTYSNYGYTF
J: TRBJ1-2
V: TRBV28
size: few
D: -

DNA: TGCAGCGTTACCCCCAGCGGGCCTAGCACAGATACGCAGTATTTT
CDR3: CSVTPSGPSTDTQYF
J: TRBJ2-3
V: TRBV29-1
size: many
D: -

DNA: TGTGCCAGCAGCGTAGCTTCGGAAGAGACCCAGTACTTC
CDR3: CASSVASEETQYF
J: TRBJ2-5
V: TRBV9
size: many
D: -

DNA: TGCGCCAGCAGCCAGACTAGCGGGGGAGAGGGGTTCTTC
CDR3: CASSQTSGGEGFF
J: TRBJ2-1
V: TRBV5-1
size: -
D: TRBD2

DNA: TGCGCCAGCAGCTTTAGGGGGACCAGACAGGGAAAGGACACTGAAGCTTTCTTT
CDR3: CASSFRGTRQGKDTEAFF
J: TRBJ1-1
V: TRBV5-1
size: few
D: TRBD1

DNA: TGCAGTGCCCCGGGACAGGGGGCCGAAAAACTGTTTTTT
CDR3: CSAPGQGAEKLFF
J: TRBJ1-4
V: TRBV20-1
size: -
D: TRBD1

DNA: TGTGCCAGCAGCCCTGGGGGACGCCGGTTGCATGGCTACACCTTC
CDR3: CASSPGGRRLHGYTF
J: TRBJ1-2
V: TRBV7-9
size: few
D: -

DNA: TGTGCCAGCAGCCCCTGGGGGAACACTGAAGCTTTCTTT
CDR3: CASSPWGNTEAFF
J: TRBJ1-1
V: TRBV3-1
size: many
D: -

DNA: TGCAGTGGTCAAGGGGGGGCAATGGGCGAGCAGTACTTC
CDR3: CSGQGGAMGEQYF
J: TRBJ2-7
V: TRBV20-1
size: many
D: -

DNA: TGCGCCAGCAGCACACAGGGGCAACGCTCCTACAATGAGCAGTTCTTC
CDR3: CASSTQGQRSYNEQFF
J: TRBJ2-1
V: TRBV5-1
size: few
D: TRBD1

DNA: TGCGCCAGCAACCCCGGGACAAGCAATTCACCCCTCCACTTT
CDR3: CASNPGTSNSPLHF
J: TRBJ1-6
V: TRBV5-1
size: -
D: -

DNA: TGTGCCCGCAGTTTCGGGCGGGAGGGCCTCAGGAGAGAGACCCAGTACTTC
CDR3: CARSFGREGLRRETQYF
J: TRBJ2-5
V: TRBV28
size: -
D: TRBD2

DNA: TGTGCCAGCAAGGTCCGGGCGGGAGAATACTACGAGCAGTACTTC
CDR3: CASKVRAGEYYEQYF
J: TRBJ2-7
V: TRBV3-1
size: -
D: TRBD2

DNA: TGTGCCAGCAGTTTATTAGGGGGGAAGGAGACCCAGTACTTC
CDR3: CASSLLGGKETQYF
J: TRBJ2-5
V: TRBV28
size: few
D: -

DNA: TGTGCCAGCAGCTTCAGAGGACAGGAAGCCTACGAGCAGTACTTC
CDR3: CASSFRGQEAYEQYF
J: TRBJ2-7
V: TRBV12-3/TRBV12-4
size: -
D: TRBD1

DNA: TGCGCCAGCAGCCCGGGGACAGGGAATTCACCCCCCCACTTT
CDR3: CASSPGTGNSPPHF
J: TRBJ1-6
V: TRBV5-1
size: -
D: TRBD1